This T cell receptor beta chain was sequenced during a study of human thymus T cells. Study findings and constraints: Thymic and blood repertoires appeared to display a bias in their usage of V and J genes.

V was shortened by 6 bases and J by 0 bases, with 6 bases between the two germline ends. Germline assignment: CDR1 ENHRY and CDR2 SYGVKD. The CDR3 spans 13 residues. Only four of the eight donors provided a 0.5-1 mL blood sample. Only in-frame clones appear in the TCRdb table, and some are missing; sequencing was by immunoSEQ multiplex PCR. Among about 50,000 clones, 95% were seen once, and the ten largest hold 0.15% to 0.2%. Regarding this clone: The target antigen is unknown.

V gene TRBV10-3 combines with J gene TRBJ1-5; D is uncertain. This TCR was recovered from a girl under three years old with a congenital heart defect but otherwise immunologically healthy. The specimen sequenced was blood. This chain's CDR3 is CAISPNSNQPQHF. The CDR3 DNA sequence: TGTGCCATCAGCCCCAATAGCAATCAGCCCCAGCATTTT.